The rows below give T cell receptor beta chains drawn from one sample of a study of Ad26.COV2.S vaccination and SARS-CoV-2 variants. Using immunoSEQ multiplex PCR, the repertoire was profiled, and TCRdb retains in-frame clones only, with some absent. The sample gives 350,000 to 500,000 clones, about nine tenths of which show up once; 12% is in the top ten. The sequences come from peripheral blood, collected in a trial of Ad26.COV2.S vaccine versus placebo. Receptor source: a person aged 18-60 years who received the Ad26.COV2.S COVID-19 vaccine or a placebo. CDR3s include the opening cysteine and the closing phenylalanine or tryptophan.

TRBV6-2/TRBV6-3 CASNPGQGTNQPQHF
TRBV4-3 CASSQDREGSYEQYF
TRBV4-1 CASSQEVSLNEKLFF
TRBV27 CASSTRTSGSPYEQYF
TRBV10-3 CAISNSGSKSVADTQYF
TRBV11-2 CASSLDRRYGTQYF
TRBV28 CASSPRPHTEAFF
TRBV27 CASSLTGQGGPATYEQYF
TRBV7-8 CASSLVGRFSEQYF
TRBV10-1 CASSEFDGSPLHF
TRBV12-5 CASGALTGMGYTF
TRBV19 CASSMTHGDGYTF
TRBV6-5 CASSSGTRGLEQFF
TRBV7-9 CASSLASANQPQHF
TRBV30 CAWSVASGGETQYF
TRBV9 CASSVNGPDTQYF
TRBV28 CASSSVRTSDPEGDTQYF
TRBV27 CASGLAGVVGYEQYF
TRBV5-1 CASSYNPVGEQFF
TRBV29-1 CSVATGSFSNQPQHF
TRBV7-2 CASSLNRLGEQYF
TRBV7-9 CASSFTSGLDTQYF